This record concerns one TCR beta chain sequence. Germline CDR1 is MNHEY and CDR2 is SMNVEV (reference sequence). Trimming took 6 bases from V and 2 from J; bases not matched to a gene: 2. This CDR3 has 14 amino acids. The sample is drawn from a study of cytomegalovirus exposure and HLA in healthy donors. Overall study: For the roughly 390 genotyped donors, 80% to 90% fell within the Caucasian-associated ancestry cluster.

Vbeta (60) and Jbeta (13) primers were used in the PCR. Clones were sequenced by immunoSEQ multiplex PCR, and TCRdb holds only the in-frame ones, with some missing. Of roughly 33,000 clones in the sample, 80% were seen once. Sequenced sample: PBMCs. The origin of this receptor is a male donor in good health and CMV-seronegative. The V and J genes are TRBV27 and TRBJ1-5; TRBD1 matches 9 bases. The CDR3 DNA reads as TGTGCCAGCAGCAGGGACAGGGGCAATCAGCCCCAGCATTTT. It specifies CASSRDRGNQPQHF.